This T cell receptor (beta chain) originates from a study of CD8 T cells in ankylosing spondylitis. Germline CDR1 is SGHTA and CDR2 is FQGNSA. There are 16 residues in the CDR3. The J segment lost 1 base and the V segment lost 4 bases, leaving 8 bases of the junction unmatched. MiXCR, run by TCRdb on the 5' RACE reads, gives a single entry per CDR3 protein. The sample comprises 50,000 to 65,000 distinct CDR3 sequences, about 7.8% of which are singletons, and around 8.5% rests with the top ten. This receptor was obtained from a female donor with ankylosing spondylitis or in good health (not recorded which). The J gene is TRBJ2-3, the V gene TRBV7-2, with 7 bases identical to TRBD2. Sequenced sample: blood, either unsorted or a sorted T cell fraction (not recorded which). The chain's CDR3 is CASSSHFGGGTDTQYF. The DNA for the CDR3 is TGTGCCAGCAGCTCCCACTTTGGGGGGGGCACAGATACGCAGTATTTT.